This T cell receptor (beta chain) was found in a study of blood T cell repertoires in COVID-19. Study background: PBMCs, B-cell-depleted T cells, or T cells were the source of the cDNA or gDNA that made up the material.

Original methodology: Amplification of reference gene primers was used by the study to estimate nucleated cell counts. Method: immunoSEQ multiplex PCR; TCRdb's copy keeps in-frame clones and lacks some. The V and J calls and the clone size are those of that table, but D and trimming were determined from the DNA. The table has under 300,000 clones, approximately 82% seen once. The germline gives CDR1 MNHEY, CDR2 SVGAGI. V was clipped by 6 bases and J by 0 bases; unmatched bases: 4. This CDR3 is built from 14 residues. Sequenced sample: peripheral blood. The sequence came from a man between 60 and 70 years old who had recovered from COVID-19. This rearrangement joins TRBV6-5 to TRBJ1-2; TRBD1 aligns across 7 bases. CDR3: CASSLGTANYGYTF. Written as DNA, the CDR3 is TGTGCCAGCAGCCTTGGGACAGCTAACTATGGCTACACCTTC.